The clone carrying this TCR beta chain was detected only once. Some clones are missing from TCRdb's copy, which holds only in-frame ones; the method was immunoSEQ multiplex PCR. The sample yields tens of thousands of clones, about 88% seen once. The sample belongs to a study of ipilimumab plus nivolumab after autologous stem cell transplantation. This CDR3 region has 14 residues. Deletions cut 4 bases from V and 0 bases from J, with 8 bases between. Per germline, CDR1 SGDLS and CDR2 YYNGEE. V is TRBV9 and J is TRBJ2-1, with D possibly called TRBD1 or TRBD2 (5 bases each). The sequence was collected from a male donor with multiple myeloma. Sequenced here: PBMCs, sampled in a trial of ipilimumab plus nivolumab as post-transplant consolidation. This CDR3 reads CASSRGGSYNEQFF. DNA of the CDR3: TGTGCCAGCAGCCGTGGGGGCTCCTACAATGAGCAGTTCTTC. Full variable domain (missing parts from reference TRBV9 and TRBJ2-1): DSGVTQTPKHLITATGQRVTLRCSPRSGDLSVYWYQQSLDQGLQFLIQYYNGEERAKGNILERFSAQQFPDLHSELNLSSLELGDSALYFCASSRGGSYNEQFFGPGTRLTVL.